These 14 T cell receptor beta chains were all obtained from the same sample, sequenced in a study of tumor and adjacent non-tumor tissue in lung cancer. This sample's RNA came from whole unsorted tissue. Three rounds of nested PCR, following a modified ARM-PCR protocol, produced the TCRbeta library. TCRdb called the multiplex PCR reads again in MiXCR, with one record for every CDR3 protein. Among about 76,000 distinct CDR3 sequences listed, 65% to 75% were seen once. The sample comprised lung tumor tissue. The receptor set was obtained from a woman between 70 and 85 years old with non-small cell lung cancer.

As concerns this clonotype: One end of the junction fails to match germline, which may point to a read error. V is TRBV29-1 and J is TRBJ1-4; D might be TRBD1 (5 bases). The germline CDR1 and CDR2 sequences are SQVTM and ANQGSEA. This CDR3 contains 14 residues. The CDR3 spells CSVGTRGANEKLFF. The CDR3 nucleotides are TGCAGTGTTGGAACAAGGGGCGCAAATGAAAAACTGTTTTTT.

The chain links TRBV28 to TRBJ1-4; D is unresolved. V gave up 6 bases and J gave up 8 bases, with 19 bases separating them. The CDR3 is made up of 15 amino acids. Germline V CDR1 and CDR2: MDHEN, SYDVKM. The CDR3 reads CASSLLIGSKEKLFF. CDR3 in DNA: TGTGCCAGCAGCCTTCTGATAGGGTCAAAAGAAAAACTGTTTTTT. Drawing the rest from reference TRBV28 and TRBJ1-4, the complete variable domain is DVKVTQSSRYLVKRTGEKVFLECVQDMDHENMFWYRQDPGLGLRLIYFSYDVKMKEKGDIPEGYSVSREKKERFSLILESASTNQTSMYLCASSLLIGSKEKLFFGSGTQLSVL.

In its sample, this clonotype was seen many times. V gene TRBV28 combines with J gene TRBJ2-1, with 7 bases aligning to TRBD1. Looked up from germline, CDR1 is MDHEN and CDR2 is SYDVKM. Trimming at V came to 6 bases and at J to 6 bases, leaving 11 bases not matched to a gene. The CDR3 has 15 amino acids. CDR3 region: CASSPRGRLPNEQFF. DNA of the CDR3: TGTGCCAGCAGCCCAAGGGGGCGTTTACCCAATGAGCAGTTCTTC.

V and J are TRBV29-1 and TRBJ2-1; D gene ambiguous. The CDR3 length is 12 residues. Germline V lookup: CDR1 SQVTM, CDR2 ANQGSEA. The CDR3 here is CTIEEAGNEQFF. The CDR3 DNA reads TGCACCATTGAAGAGGCCGGGAATGAGCAGTTCTTC.

This clonotype was picked up many times. The chain recombines TRBV20-1 with TRBJ2-3; 7 positions agree with TRBD1. The CDR3 length is 17 residues. Germline loops: CDR1 DFQATT, CDR2 SNEGSKA (reference sequence). Trimming cost V 3 bases and J 3 bases; bases outside gene matches: 15. The CDR3 DNA reads TGCAGTGCTAGCCCTGACAGGGATTACTACAGTACAGATACGCAGTATTTT. Translation: CSASPDRDYYSTDTQYF.

This chain uses TRBV4-2 with TRBJ2-1, with D tentatively TRBD2 (5 bases). Trimming took 0 bases from V and 3 from J, leaving 12 bases between them. This CDR3 spans 16 amino acids. From germline, CDR1 is LGHNA and CDR2 YNFKEQ. This chain's CDR3 is CASSQDGLADYNEQFF. The CDR3 DNA follows: TGTGCCAGCAGCCAAGACGGGCTAGCAGACTACAATGAGCAGTTCTTC.

The chain is built from TRBV6-5 and TRBJ1-1; D unresolved. In germline, CDR1 is MNHEY, CDR2 SVGAGI. The V end was cut by 2 bases, the J end by 3 bases, with 10 bases between. The CDR3 sequence is 14 residues long. CDR3 sequence (DNA): TGTGCCAGCAGTTACAAAACGGCATACACTGAAGCTTTCTTT. This encodes CASSYKTAYTEAFF.

On this clonotype: The CDR3 end shows no conserved phenylalanine or tryptophan, and so a read error is likely. The DNA is omitted, as the CDR3 cannot be located on it reliably, and the CDR3 follows TCRdb's listing. The rearrangement links TRBV5-1 to TRBJ2-7; the D call TRBD2 from the table was never checked on the DNA. Counting both end residues, the CDR3 totals 12 amino acids. Germline V gene data show CDR1 as SGHRS and CDR2 as YFSETQ. CDR3 region: CASSLELDHFHL.

On this clonotype: The conserved phenylalanine or tryptophan normally closing the CDR3 is absent here, so this likely arose from a read error. The DNA is omitted, as the CDR3 cannot be located on it reliably, and the CDR3 follows TCRdb's listing. V and J are TRBV4-2 and TRBJ2-5; the listed D gene, TRBD2, was not tested against the DNA. The CDR3 comprises 16 residues, both ends counted. Per the germline V gene, CDR1 is LGHNA and CDR2 is YNFKEQ. CDR3 in amino acids: CASSQALAGGGETRYL.

To note about this clonotype: At one of its ends the junction is not consistent with the germline gene, which may arise from a read error. This chain links TRBV12-3 or TRBV12-4 with TRBJ2-1, with 9 bases that match TRBD2. This CDR3 has 16 residues. The CDR3 coding sequence is TGTGCCAGCAGTTTAGGCCGTAGCGGGAGCAGGCATGAGAAGTTCTTC. This gives the protein CASSLGRSGSRHEKFF.

The chain employs TRBV10-3 and TRBJ2-1, with 11 bases aligning to TRBD2. The V gene's germline CDR1 is ENHRY and CDR2 SYGVKD. The CDR3 spans 17 residues. V dropped 8 bases and J dropped 0; count of bases not matched to a gene: 9. The CDR3 region has the DNA TGTGCCATCTGTTACTTGGGACTAGCGGACTCCTACAATGAGCAGTTCTTC. Protein: CAICYLGLADSYNEQFF.

About this clonotype: The junction does not match germline at one end; this may be a read error. This chain uses TRBV12-3 or TRBV12-4 with TRBJ1-2, with D unclear. The CDR3 covers 15 residues. CDR3 in amino acids: CASCFSGPRAKGYIF. DNA of the CDR3: TGTGCCAGCTGTTTCAGTGGACCACGGGCGAAAGGCTACATCTTC.

Regarding this clonotype: In this CDR3 the conserved last residue, phenylalanine or tryptophan, is missing, so a read error is likely. The CDR3 sequence: CASSYSGKMQDTQYL. The CDR3 DNA sequence: TGTGCCAGCAGTTATTCGGGGAAGATGCAAGATACGCAGTATTTG. V gene TRBV6-2 or TRBV6-3 combines with J gene TRBJ2-3; possibly TRBD2 for D (5 bases). The CDR3 has 15 amino acids. With 3 bases removed from V and 5 bases from J, the gap between germline ends came to 15 bases. Germline lookup yields CDR1 MNHEY and CDR2 SVGEGT.

This clonotype has ten or more counts. The J gene is TRBJ2-1, the V gene TRBV28; 7 bases align to TRBD2. Losses at the gene ends were 6 bases for V and 8 bases for J; bases not matched to a gene: 13. Germline V CDR1 and CDR2: MDHEN, SYDVKM. CDR3 length: 15 residues. The CDR3 sequence: CASSVLAEEGHEQFF. Here the CDR3 DNA reads TGTGCCAGCAGCGTCCTAGCGGAGGAAGGGCATGAGCAGTTCTTC.